This T cell receptor beta chain was sequenced in a study of T cell repertoires in cytomegalovirus infection. Study summary: Public TCR beta signatures indicated both CMV infection and matching HLA type.

In the case of this clonotype: What it binds is unknown.

The junction had 13 bases not matched to a gene; V was cut back by 6 bases and J by 4 bases. This CDR3 spans 19 amino acids. CDR1 and CDR2 (germline): MDHEN, SYDVKM. Via MiXCR, TCRdb re-called the reads, giving one row per CDR3 protein. The sample lists some 150,000 distinct CDR3 sequences, roughly a quarter occurring once. Overall study findings and caveats: Carriage of CMV together with the relevant HLA was identifiable through cumulative public TCR beta family frequency. The ex vivo response was dominated by HLA-C-restricted CMV-specific TCR beta clonotypes.

The receptor comes from a human donor in good health (CMV status not recorded). Some clones in this sample may be carry-over from other donors' samples. The specimen was PBMCs. This chain links TRBV28 with TRBJ2-3; 16 nucleotides line up with TRBD2. The CDR3: CASSPTVGTSGGVADTQYF. The CDR3 coding sequence is TGTGCCAGCAGCCCGACCGTGGGGACTAGCGGGGGGGTCGCAGATACGCAGTATTTT.